Included here is one T cell receptor (beta chain) sequence, with context. Its antigen remains unidentified. Germline V lookup: CDR1 MGHRA, CDR2 YSYEKL. With 1 base clipped from V and 1 base from J, the junction kept 6 bases outside the gene matches. The CDR3 has 18 residues. Profiling relied on immunoSEQ multiplex PCR, and the TCRdb table lists in-frame clones only, not all of them. Of around 61,000 clones listed, about four fifths are singletons. The data are from a study of OX40 agonist ivuxolimab in advanced cancers. Whole-study findings and limits: On average, CD8+ T cells had more expanded clones than CD4+.

The source was CD4+ or CD8+ T cells sorted from blood, collected in a trial of the OX40 agonist ivuxolimab. This clonotype originated in an adult with an advanced solid tumor such as melanoma, head and neck, liver or kidney cancer. The chain is built from TRBV4-1 and TRBJ2-1, with 11 bases fitting TRBD2. DNA of the CDR3: TGCGCCAGCAGCCAAGGAGGGAGACTAGCGGGGTCCTACAATGAGCAGTTCTTC. This translates into CASSQGGRLAGSYNEQFF.